The text below deals with one T cell receptor beta chain. The antigen is not known. At one end the junction does not follow the germline gene, possibly because of a read error. Profiling relied on immunoSEQ multiplex PCR, and the TCRdb table lists in-frame clones only, not all of them. The sample records some 22,000 clones, 79% being singletons. From germline, CDR1 is MGHRA and CDR2 YSYEKL. The CDR3 is 13 residues long. These data originate in a study of a mutant IDH1 vaccine in newly diagnosed glioma. Study in general: Eight vaccinations went to patients in weeks 1, 3, 5, 7, 11, 15, 19, 23. Patients got their first vaccination 4-6 weeks after radiotherapy alone, or with temozolomide cycles. General study points: Among all patients, vaccine-induced immune responses occurred in approximately 94%.

The time point here: week 11, during vaccination. The study gave 300 ug of mutant IDH1 20-mer peptide per vaccine dose, with topical imiquimod. Diagnosis in the donors showed new WHO grade 3 or 4 astrocytomas that were IDH1-mutant and ATRX-lost. The rearrangement uses TRBV4-1 and TRBJ1-2, with TRBD1 as a possible D gene (5 bases). The source was PBMCs, collected from a glioma patient whose treatment included an IDH1 peptide vaccine. This sequence was found in a man aged 35 to 55 with glioma. The CDR3 DNA sequence: TGCGCCAGCAGCCAAGAGGGGGGACGGAGACAAAACTTC. Its protein is CASSQEGGRRQNF.